Presented here are 3 T cell receptor beta chains from one specimen sequenced in a study of blood T cell repertoires in COVID-19. Here immunoSEQ multiplex PCR was the method, and the copy in TCRdb shows in-frame clones only, minus some. The table lists some 200,000 clones, 80% of them singletons. The sample was peripheral blood. These receptor sequences come from a woman between 70 and 85 years old with acute or convalescent COVID-19.

This clone was counted ten times or more. This chain uses TRBV24-1 with TRBJ2-2; 10 bases match TRBD1. The CDR3 is 17 residues long. V was pared by 3 bases and J by 5 bases, with 8 bases of the junction left unmatched. Looked up from germline, CDR1 is KGHDR and CDR2 is SFDVKD. CDR3 sequence: CATSDGRQGALTGELFF. DNA of the CDR3: TGTGCCACCAGTGATGGGCGACAGGGGGCCCTAACCGGGGAGCTGTTTTTT.

This clone has more than one count but fewer than ten. V is TRBV18 and J is TRBJ2-3; D is unresolved. Between the trimmed V and J ends, which lost 6 bases and 3 bases, there was a span of 16 bases. Looked up from germline, CDR1 is KGHSH and CDR2 is LQKENI. The CDR3 is made up of 15 amino acids. The CDR3 loop reads CASSPRQEGTDTQYF. As DNA, the CDR3 is TGTGCCAGCTCCCCAAGACAAGAAGGTACAGATACGCAGTATTTT.

The rearrangement links TRBV5-1 to TRBJ2-5; 8 bases map to TRBD2. The CDR3 runs to 15 residues. Losses at the gene ends were 3 bases for V and 5 bases for J; bases not matched to a gene: 9. CDR1 and CDR2 (germline): SGHRS, YFSETQ. CDR3 coding DNA: TGCGCCAGCAGCTCAAGCGGGAGCATATGGGAGACCCAGTACTTC. Its protein is CASSSSGSIWETQYF.